The rows below give T cell receptor beta chains drawn from one sample of a study of blood T cell repertoires in COVID-19. Libraries were prepared by immunoSEQ multiplex PCR; TCRdb keeps only in-frame clonotypes and omits some of them. The sample holds roughly 120,000 clones; roughly 85% are singletons and the top ten take around 9.9%. Specimen: peripheral blood. These receptors were collected from an elderly man with acute or convalescent COVID-19. The CDR3 runs from the conserved cysteine through the conserved F or W. Each record gives: clone size, V gene, J gene, D gene, CDR3 protein, CDR3 DNA. The D gene is left open where the match is weak. A clone size is listed for some rows: how often the clone was seen (once, few, many), or a class if it is expanded.

abundance: few; v_gene: TRBV10-2; j_gene: TRBJ2-1; d_gene: TRBD2; CDR3aa: CATERGRGEQFF; CDR3nt: TGCGCCACCGAGCGGGGCCGGGGAGAGCAGTTCTTC
abundance: once; v_gene: TRBV4-1; j_gene: TRBJ2-5; d_gene: -; CDR3aa: CASSQDILGETQYF; CDR3nt: TGCGCCAGCAGCCAAGACATCCTCGGGGAGACCCAGTACTTC
abundance: -; v_gene: TRBV6-6; j_gene: TRBJ1-4; d_gene: TRBD1; CDR3aa: CASRPGQGYNNEKLFF; CDR3nt: TGTGCCAGCAGACCGGGACAGGGGTACAATAATGAAAAACTGTTTTTT
abundance: -; v_gene: TRBV7-6; j_gene: TRBJ2-1; d_gene: -; CDR3aa: CASSLVGGGIDEQFF; CDR3nt: TGTGCCAGCAGCTTAGTAGGCGGGGGCATCGATGAGCAGTTCTTC
abundance: -; v_gene: TRBV7-2; j_gene: TRBJ2-7; d_gene: TRBD1; CDR3aa: CASSYRGSYEQYF; CDR3nt: TGTGCCAGCAGCTACAGGGGCTCCTACGAGCAGTACTTC
abundance: -; v_gene: TRBV5-4; j_gene: TRBJ2-1; d_gene: TRBD1; CDR3aa: CASTYPGTGTNEQFF; CDR3nt: TGTGCCAGCACCTACCCCGGGACAGGGACGAATGAGCAGTTCTTC
abundance: -; v_gene: TRBV11-2; j_gene: TRBJ1-2; d_gene: TRBD1; CDR3aa: CASSLPTGGRYGYTF; CDR3nt: TGTGCCAGCAGCTTACCAACAGGGGGGAGGTATGGCTACACCTTC
abundance: -; v_gene: TRBV6-5; j_gene: TRBJ2-1; d_gene: -; CDR3aa: CAAENHNEQFF; CDR3nt: TGTGCCGCGGAGAACCACAATGAGCAGTTCTTC
abundance: -; v_gene: TRBV19; j_gene: TRBJ2-1; d_gene: TRBD2; CDR3aa: CASSTGTSSYNEQFF; CDR3nt: TGTGCCAGTAGTACCGGGACTAGCAGTTACAATGAGCAGTTCTTC
abundance: once; v_gene: TRBV5-1; j_gene: TRBJ1-1; d_gene: -; CDR3aa: CASSTRGNTEAFF; CDR3nt: TGCGCCAGCAGCACCCGAGGGAACACTGAAGCTTTCTTT
abundance: -; v_gene: TRBV3-1/TRBV3-2; j_gene: TRBJ2-3; d_gene: -; CDR3aa: CASSLSGTHAGADTQYF; CDR3nt: TGTGCCAGCAGCCTTTCCGGGACTCATGCCGGTGCAGATACGCAGTATTTT
abundance: -; v_gene: TRBV5-8; j_gene: TRBJ1-1; d_gene: -; CDR3aa: CASSRNMNTEAFF; CDR3nt: TGTGCCAGCAGCCGAAACATGAACACTGAAGCTTTCTTT
abundance: -; v_gene: TRBV5-4; j_gene: TRBJ1-2; d_gene: -; CDR3aa: CASSLDREDGYTF; CDR3nt: TGTGCCAGCAGCTTGGACAGGGAAGATGGCTACACCTTC
abundance: once; v_gene: TRBV7-6; j_gene: TRBJ1-1; d_gene: TRBD1; CDR3aa: CASSLASGTGPNTEAFF; CDR3nt: TGTGCCAGCAGCTTAGCCTCCGGGACAGGCCCGAACACTGAAGCTTTCTTT
abundance: few; v_gene: TRBV5-4; j_gene: TRBJ2-2; d_gene: -; CDR3aa: CAIPSPRTGELFF; CDR3nt: TGTGCCATCCCCAGCCCCAGGACCGGGGAGCTGTTTTTT
abundance: -; v_gene: TRBV29-1; j_gene: TRBJ1-2; d_gene: -; CDR3aa: CSVHPPGLSYGYTF; CDR3nt: TGCAGCGTTCACCCCCCCGGGTTGAGCTATGGCTACACCTTC
abundance: -; v_gene: TRBV5-1; j_gene: TRBJ2-1; d_gene: -; CDR3aa: CASSLSAWSSYNEQFF; CDR3nt: TGCGCCAGCAGCTTGTCCGCGTGGAGCTCCTACAATGAGCAGTTCTTC
abundance: -; v_gene: TRBV6-4; j_gene: TRBJ1-6; d_gene: TRBD1; CDR3aa: CASSAGTGASPLHF; CDR3nt: TGTGCCAGCAGTGCCGGGACAGGGGCTTCACCCCTCCACTTT
abundance: -; v_gene: TRBV6-2/TRBV6-3; j_gene: TRBJ2-2; d_gene: -; CDR3aa: CASSYGLANTGELFF; CDR3nt: TGTGCCAGCAGTTATGGACTGGCGAACACCGGGGAGCTGTTTTTT
abundance: -; v_gene: TRBV5-1; j_gene: TRBJ2-3; d_gene: TRBD2; CDR3aa: CASRVDPGGPDTQYF; CDR3nt: TGCGCCAGCAGGGTTGACCCGGGGGGGCCAGATACGCAGTATTTT
abundance: -; v_gene: TRBV19; j_gene: TRBJ1-5; d_gene: -; CDR3aa: CASSMFGQIGNQPQHF; CDR3nt: TGTGCCAGTAGTATGTTTGGGCAAATCGGCAATCAGCCCCAGCATTTT
abundance: -; v_gene: TRBV6-6; j_gene: TRBJ1-2; d_gene: -; CDR3aa: CASTFSYGYTF; CDR3nt: TGTGCCAGCACCTTCTCTTATGGCTACACCTTC
abundance: -; v_gene: TRBV5-5; j_gene: TRBJ1-5; d_gene: -; CDR3aa: CASSLSPTSGTNQPQHF; CDR3nt: TGTGCCAGCAGCTTAAGCCCCACTTCGGGGACAAATCAGCCCCAGCATTTT
abundance: -; v_gene: TRBV10-3; j_gene: TRBJ2-5; d_gene: -; CDR3aa: CAISTKQGGETQYF; CDR3nt: TGTGCCATCAGCACCAAACAGGGTGGGGAGACCCAGTACTTC
abundance: -; v_gene: TRBV7-3; j_gene: TRBJ2-1; d_gene: TRBD2; CDR3aa: CASSRTSGTSYNEQFF; CDR3nt: TGTGCCAGCAGCAGGACTAGCGGGACCTCCTACAATGAGCAGTTCTTC
abundance: medium-sized; v_gene: TRBV6-6; j_gene: TRBJ2-7; d_gene: TRBD1; CDR3aa: CASSSRPGQPSYEQYF; CDR3nt: TGTGCCAGCAGCTCCCGCCCGGGACAGCCATCCTACGAGCAGTACTTC
abundance: -; v_gene: TRBV6-6; j_gene: TRBJ2-5; d_gene: -; CDR3aa: CASSRDWGVETQYF; CDR3nt: TGTGCCAGCAGTCGGGACTGGGGTGTGGAGACCCAGTACTTC
abundance: -; v_gene: TRBV7-2; j_gene: TRBJ2-3; d_gene: TRBD2; CDR3aa: CASSPRTSGGASTQYF; CDR3nt: TGTGCCAGCAGCCCGCGGACTAGCGGGGGGGCAAGTACGCAGTATTTT
abundance: -; v_gene: TRBV2; j_gene: TRBJ1-3; d_gene: TRBD1; CDR3aa: CASSGQGGSSGNTIYF; CDR3nt: TGTGCCAGCAGTGGACAGGGGGGCAGCTCTGGAAACACCATATATTTT
abundance: -; v_gene: TRBV6-6; j_gene: TRBJ2-7; d_gene: TRBD2; CDR3aa: CASSSPGLAGGYEQYF; CDR3nt: TGTGCCAGCAGTTCCCCGGGACTAGCGGGGGGCTACGAGCAGTACTTC
abundance: -; v_gene: TRBV6-5; j_gene: TRBJ2-7; d_gene: TRBD1; CDR3aa: CASGDRAIEQYF; CDR3nt: TGTGCCAGCGGGGACAGGGCAATTGAGCAGTACTTC
abundance: -; v_gene: TRBV19; j_gene: TRBJ2-5; d_gene: -; CDR3aa: CASSIGKRGETQYF; CDR3nt: TGTGCCAGTAGTATAGGGAAGAGAGGGGAGACCCAGTACTTC
abundance: -; v_gene: TRBV5-1; j_gene: TRBJ1-1; d_gene: TRBD1; CDR3aa: CASSYRQGSGTEAFF; CDR3nt: TGCGCCAGCAGCTACCGACAGGGGAGTGGAACTGAAGCTTTCTTT
abundance: -; v_gene: TRBV11-3; j_gene: TRBJ1-1; d_gene: -; CDR3aa: CASSPGKNTEAFF; CDR3nt: TGTGCCAGCAGCCCCGGGAAGAATACTGAAGCTTTCTTT
abundance: -; v_gene: TRBV27; j_gene: TRBJ2-7; d_gene: TRBD2; CDR3aa: CASGMASGRYEQYF; CDR3nt: TGTGCCAGCGGTATGGCTAGCGGCCGCTACGAGCAGTACTTC
abundance: few; v_gene: TRBV29-1; j_gene: TRBJ2-7; d_gene: TRBD1; CDR3aa: CSVGLGTGPYEQYF; CDR3nt: TGCAGCGTTGGGCTTGGGACAGGCCCTTACGAGCAGTACTTC
abundance: -; v_gene: TRBV5-1; j_gene: TRBJ2-2; d_gene: TRBD2; CDR3aa: CASTGLEGIGELFF; CDR3nt: TGCGCCAGCACGGGACTAGAAGGCATCGGGGAGCTGTTTTTT
abundance: -; v_gene: TRBV9; j_gene: TRBJ2-7; d_gene: TRBD1; CDR3aa: CASSVGTAPGEQYF; CDR3nt: TGTGCCAGCAGCGTCGGGACAGCCCCTGGCGAGCAGTACTTC
abundance: -; v_gene: TRBV6-2/TRBV6-3; j_gene: TRBJ2-4; d_gene: TRBD1; CDR3aa: CASSYSARGRAKNIQYF; CDR3nt: TGTGCCAGCAGTTACTCGGCCAGGGGGCGAGCCAAAAACATTCAGTACTTC
abundance: once; v_gene: TRBV6-1; j_gene: TRBJ1-4; d_gene: -; CDR3aa: CASSEATANNEKLFF; CDR3nt: TGTGCCAGCAGTGAAGCGACAGCTAATAATGAAAAACTGTTTTTT
abundance: -; v_gene: TRBV3-1/TRBV3-2; j_gene: TRBJ2-7; d_gene: -; CDR3aa: CASRQRGRYEQYF; CDR3nt: TGTGCCAGCAGGCAACGGGGGAGATACGAGCAGTACTTC
abundance: once; v_gene: TRBV5-1; j_gene: TRBJ2-1; d_gene: -; CDR3aa: CASSSGLRDEQFF; CDR3nt: TGCGCCAGCAGCTCGGGACTCCGAGATGAGCAGTTCTTC